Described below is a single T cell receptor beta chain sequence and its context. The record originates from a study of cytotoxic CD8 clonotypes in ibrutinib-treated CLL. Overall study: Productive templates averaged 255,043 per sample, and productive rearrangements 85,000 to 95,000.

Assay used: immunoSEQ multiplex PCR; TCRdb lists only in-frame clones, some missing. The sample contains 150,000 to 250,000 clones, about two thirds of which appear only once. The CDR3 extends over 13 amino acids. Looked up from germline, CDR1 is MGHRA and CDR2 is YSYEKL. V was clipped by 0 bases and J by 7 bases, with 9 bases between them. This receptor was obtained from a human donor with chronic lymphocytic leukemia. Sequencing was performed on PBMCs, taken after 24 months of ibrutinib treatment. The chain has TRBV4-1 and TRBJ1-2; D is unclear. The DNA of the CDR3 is TGCGCCAGCAGCCAAGAGTTGGGGATTGGCTACACCTTC. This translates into CASSQELGIGYTF.